This section outlines one TCR beta chain sequence together with its context. In the original processing: Amplified reference gene primers provided the basis for estimating nucleated cell counts. Libraries were prepared by immunoSEQ multiplex PCR; TCRdb keeps only in-frame clonotypes and omits some of them. The V and J calls and the clone size are those of that table, but D and trimming were determined from the DNA. Among some 150,000 clones listed, about 88% were seen once. The entry originates in a study of blood T cell repertoires in COVID-19. Overall study context: In each case, the material was cDNA or gDNA derived from T cells, B-cell-depleted T cells, or PBMCs.

The CDR3 is made up of 18 amino acids. Trimming removed 5 bases from V and 0 bases from J, with 20 bases in between. Germline lookup yields CDR1 SEHNR and CDR2 FQNEAQ (reference sequence). The sample was peripheral blood. This clonotype was obtained from a woman aged 80 or older in a cohort sampled during active or convalescent COVID-19. This chain joins TRBV7-9 and TRBJ2-4; D gene unclear. CDR3 protein: CASSPDLRGPLAKNIQYF. The CDR3 DNA follows: TGTGCCAGCAGCCCCGATTTACGAGGCCCCCTAGCCAAAAACATTCAGTACTTC.